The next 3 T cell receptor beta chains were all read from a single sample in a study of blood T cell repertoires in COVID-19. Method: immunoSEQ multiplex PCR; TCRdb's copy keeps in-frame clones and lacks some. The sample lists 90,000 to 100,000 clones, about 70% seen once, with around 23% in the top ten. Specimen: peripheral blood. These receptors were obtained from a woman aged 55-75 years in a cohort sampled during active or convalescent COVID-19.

The CDR3 spells CATSDSTLAGGISGTDTQYF. CDR3 nucleotides: TGTGCCACCAGTGATTCGACGTTAGCGGGGGGGATTTCTGGGACAGATACGCAGTATTTT. The J gene is TRBJ2-3, the V gene TRBV24-1; 11 bases line up with TRBD2. Germline V gives CDR1 KGHDR, CDR2 SFDVKD. V trimming: 2 bases; J trimming: 3 bases; junction bases outside the gene matches: 15. The CDR3 length is 20 residues.

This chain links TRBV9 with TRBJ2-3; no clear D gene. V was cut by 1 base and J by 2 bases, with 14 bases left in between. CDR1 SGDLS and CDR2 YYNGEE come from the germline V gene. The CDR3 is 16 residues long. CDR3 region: CASSVKTGSYTDTQYF. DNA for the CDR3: TGTGCCAGCAGCGTAAAAACGGGTTCATACACAGATACGCAGTATTTT.

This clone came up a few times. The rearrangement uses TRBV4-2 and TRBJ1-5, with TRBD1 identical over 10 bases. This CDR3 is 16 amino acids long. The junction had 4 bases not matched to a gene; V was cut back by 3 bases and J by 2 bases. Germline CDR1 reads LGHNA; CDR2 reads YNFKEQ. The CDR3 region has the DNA TGTGCCAGCAGCCAGGGGACAGGGGTCCGCAATCAGCCCCAGCATTTT. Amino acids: CASSQGTGVRNQPQHF.